The 30 T cell receptor beta chains in this list originate from one sample, sequenced in a study of blood T cells in healthy people across ages. The use of a sample-barcoded 5' primer and a J-beta primer mix characterized a second PCR of about 7 to 12 cycles. TCRdb analysed the 5' RACE reads with MiXCR anew, one entry per CDR3 protein. The table shows some 1.7 million distinct CDR3 sequences, with roughly 30% occurring only once. Sequencing was done on a sample of blood. The source of these receptors is a woman in her 30s in good health.

V is TRBV5-1 and J is TRBJ2-7; TRBD2 aligns across 7 bases. The V gene's germline CDR1 is SGHRS and CDR2 YFSETQ. This CDR3 is 15 amino acids long. V dropped 0 bases and J dropped 7; count of bases not matched to a gene: 10. The CDR3 DNA reads TGCGCCAGCAGCTTGGGCCCTAGCGGTCTGGGAGAGCAGTACTTC. It specifies CASSLGPSGLGEQYF.

There are a few counts of this clonotype. The chain combines TRBV20-1 with TRBJ1-4; D is uncertain. The CDR3 totals 13 residues. Trimming stripped 3 bases from V and 3 bases from J, with 8 bases between. Germline CDR1 reads DFQATT; CDR2 reads SNEGSKA (reference sequence). CDR3 amino acids: CSASRGPNEKLFF. CDR3 nucleotide sequence: TGCAGTGCTAGTCGGGGTCCTAATGAAAAACTGTTTTTT.

This clonotype was observed many times. The chain uses TRBV12-3 or TRBV12-4 and TRBJ1-2; D unresolved. V gave up 3 bases and J gave up 8 bases, with 10 bases separating them. The CDR3 has 12 residues. CDR3 in amino acids: CASSFGVSGYTF. CDR3 nucleotide sequence: TGTGCCAGCAGTTTTGGGGTTAGCGGCTACACCTTC.

The V gene is TRBV3-1, the J gene TRBJ2-1; 9 positions match TRBD2. Germline-derived CDR1 and CDR2 are LGHDT and YNNKEL (reference sequence). Unmatched junction bases numbered 7, after V lost 1 base and J lost 6 bases. CDR3 length equals 16 residues. The CDR3 region has the DNA TGTGCCAGCAGCCAAGGGTCCCTAGCGGGGAGCAATGAGCAGTTCTTC. Translating gives CASSQGSLAGSNEQFF.

This clonotype was found many times. This chain uses TRBV29-1 with TRBJ2-7, with D possibly being TRBD1 (5 bases). Germline lookup yields CDR1 SQVTM and CDR2 ANQGSEA. The CDR3 extends over 12 amino acids. Trimming left V 4 bases short and J 4 bases short, with 11 bases between. CDR3 nucleotide sequence: TGCAGCGTTGGGGCAGGGCGGTACGAGCAGTACTTC. This gives the protein CSVGAGRYEQYF.

This chain uses TRBV29-1 with TRBJ1-2; D is ambiguous. Germline CDR1 and CDR2: SQVTM and ANQGSEA. With 1 base removed from V and 6 bases from J, the gap between germline ends came to 9 bases. The CDR3 is 12 residues long. CDR3 DNA sequence: TGCAGCGTTGAAGTGGGAGGAAATGGCTACACCTTC. This gives the protein CSVEVGGNGYTF.

CDR3 region: CASRGQGVDSPLHF. The CDR3 coding sequence is TGTGCCAGCAGGGGACAGGGGGTAGATTCACCCCTCCACTTT. V gene TRBV25-1 combines with J gene TRBJ1-6, with TRBD1 matching over 11 bases. In germline, CDR1 is MGHDK, CDR2 SYGVNS. With 6 bases clipped from V and 8 bases from J, the junction kept 3 bases outside the gene matches. This CDR3 comprises 14 residues.

In this sample, this clonotype turned up a few times. The chain recombines TRBV20-1 with TRBJ2-7, with TRBD2 identical over 8 bases. The CDR3 has 15 amino acids. CDR1 and CDR2 from the germline V gene are DFQATT and SNEGSKA (reference sequence). Losses at the gene ends were 0 bases for V and 2 bases for J; bases not matched to a gene: 6. CDR3 coding DNA: TGCAGTGCTAGAGATACTAGCGGCTACACCTACGAGCAGTACTTC. Translated, it gives CSARDTSGYTYEQYF.

The chain recombines TRBV10-3 with TRBJ1-4, with 7 bases identical to TRBD1. Germline V gene lookup returns CDR1 ENHRY and CDR2 SYGVKD. The V segment lost 11 bases and the J segment 7 bases; nucleotides outside the gene matches: 19. This CDR3 region has 16 residues. The CDR3 sequence is CALRPRTGAYVEKLFF. The CDR3 DNA reads as TGTGCCCTCCGGCCCCGAACAGGGGCATACGTTGAAAAACTGTTTTTT.

The rearrangement joins TRBV3-1 to TRBJ2-3; D is perhaps TRBD2 (6 bases). The CDR3 runs 17 residues. Per the germline V gene, CDR1 is LGHDT and CDR2 is YNNKEL (reference sequence). V lost 0 bases and J lost 2, with 15 bases in between. The CDR3 DNA reads as TGTGCCAGCAGCCAAGACGTGGTGGGGGGACTCACAGATACGCAGTATTTT. As protein: CASSQDVVGGLTDTQYF.

Remarks on this clonotype: Mismatch with germline at one junction end may stem from a read error. The chain joins TRBV11-2 to TRBJ2-5; the D gene is possibly TRBD1 (5 bases). The CDR3 has 15 residues. Germline CDR1 SGHAT, CDR2 FQNNGV. CDR3 sequence reads: CASSPQGGRQETLYF. In DNA, the CDR3 is TGTGCCAGCAGCCCCCAGGGTGGGCGGCAAGAGACCCTGTACTTC.

The sample holds one count of this clonotype. Sequence at one end of the junction differs from germline and may be a read error. This chain connects TRBV20-1 to TRBJ1-2, with 10 bases aligning to TRBD1. This CDR3 contains 15 residues. Per germline, CDR1 DFQATT and CDR2 SNEGSKA (reference sequence). The CDR3 sequence: CSARDDRGQGYGYTF. CDR3 nucleotides: TGCAGTGCTAGAGATGACAGGGGGCAAGGGTATGGCTATACCTTC.

With regard to this clonotype: A single base separates this from a much larger clone, so it may be a read error. The chain employs TRBV20-1 and TRBJ2-4, with D possibly TRBD2 on 6 matching bases. The CDR3 is made up of 15 amino acids. V lost 3 bases to trimming and J lost 3 bases, with 15 bases between them. Germline CDR1 and CDR2: DFQATT and SNEGSKA (reference sequence). CDR3 sequence: CSARQRAKGKNIQYF. In nucleotides, the CDR3 is TGCAGTGCTAGGCAGCGGGCCAAAGGCAAAAACATTCAGTACTTC.

On this clonotype: At one boundary the junction diverges from the germline segment, which might be a read error. The chain recombines TRBV5-6 with TRBJ2-2; 7 positions agree with TRBD1. This CDR3 comprises 14 residues. The germline CDR1 and CDR2 sequences are SGHDT and YYEEEE. CDR3 loop: CASSSRGQAGERFF. DNA for the CDR3: TGTGCCAGCAGCTCGAGGGGGCAGGCCGGGGAGCGGTTTTTT.

The chain carries TRBV28 and TRBJ2-7; 7 nucleotides agree with TRBD2. CDR1 and CDR2 from the germline V gene are MDHEN and SYDVKM. There are 14 residues in the CDR3. The V gene end was trimmed by 3 bases and the J gene end by 9 bases; junction bases not matched to a gene: 11. CDR3 nucleotides: TGTGCCAGCAGTTTGGTCCAGCGGGGTCGCGGGCAGTACTTC. Its protein is CASSLVQRGRGQYF. Together with reference TRBV28 and TRBJ2-7, the CDR3 gives the full variable domain: DVKVTQSSRYLVKRTGEKVFLECVQDMDHENMFWYRQDPGLGLRLIYFSYDVKMKEKGDIPEGYSVSREKKERFSLILESASTNQTSMYLCASSLVQRGRGQYFGPGTRLTVT.

This clonotype was found a few times. CDR3 nucleotides: TGCGCCAGCAGCCACCCCTCTAGCGGCACCGGGGAGCTGTTTTTT. This gives the protein CASSHPSSGTGELFF. The chain uses TRBV4-3 and TRBJ2-2; TRBD2 matches 7 bases. V shed 3 bases and J 4 bases; nucleotides not matched to a gene: 5. There are 15 residues in the CDR3. Germline V gene sequence: CDR1 LGHNA, CDR2 YSLEER.

There are a few counts of this clonotype. This chain joins TRBV18 and TRBJ1-5; TRBD1 matches at 7 bases. Germline values: CDR1 KGHSH, CDR2 LQKENI. V shed 6 bases, J shed 3 bases, and the junction held 5 bases outside the gene matches. This CDR3 is built from 14 residues. CDR3 sequence (DNA): TGTGCCAGCTCCCCGGGACAGAACAATCAGCCCCAGCATTTT. It yields the protein CASSPGQNNQPQHF. The full variable domain, with the rest looked up from reference TRBV18 and TRBJ1-5, is NAGVMQNPRHLVRRRGQEARLRCSPMKGHSHVYWYRQLPEEGLKFMVYLQKENIIDESGMPKERFSAEFPKEGPSILRIQQVVRGDSAAYFCASSPGQNNQPQHFGDGTRLSIL.

In this sample, this clonotype turned up many times. This chain uses TRBV29-1 with TRBJ2-7, with unresolved D. The V and J ends lost 7 bases and 6 bases respectively, with 13 bases between them. Germline lookup yields CDR1 SQVTM and CDR2 ANQGSEA. The CDR3 runs to 11 residues. As DNA, the CDR3 is TGCAGCGGCTCAGATTTGGGCGAGCAGTACTTC. Its translation: CSGSDLGEQYF.

V usage is TRBV27 and J usage is TRBJ1-1; TRBD1 agrees at 7 bases. V shed 3 bases, J shed 4 bases, and the junction held 11 bases outside the gene matches. Germline V gene data show CDR1 as MNHEY and CDR2 as SMNVEV (reference sequence). The CDR3 is made up of 16 amino acids. This CDR3 is CASSFGTRTGGTEAFF. The CDR3 DNA is TGTGCCAGCAGTTTTGGGACGAGGACAGGAGGCACTGAAGCTTTCTTT.

The genes are TRBV6-5 and TRBJ1-5, with 7 positions matching TRBD1. Trimming at V came to 4 bases and at J to 9 bases, leaving 9 bases not matched to a gene. This CDR3 region has 14 residues. Per germline, CDR1 MNHEY and CDR2 SVGAGI. The CDR3 region is CASSSLDRSGPQHF. DNA for the CDR3: TGTGCCAGCAGTTCCCTGGACAGGTCTGGGCCCCAGCATTTT.

This clonotype was seen only a few times. The chain is built from TRBV19 and TRBJ2-7; D may be TRBD1 or TRBD2 (5 bases each). CDR1 is LNHDA and CDR2 is SQIVND in the germline V gene (reference sequence). This CDR3 has 13 residues. V lost 5 bases and J 5 bases, leaving 13 bases between the germline ends. CDR3 residues: CASSDSGADEQYF. The CDR3 DNA sequence: TGTGCCAGTAGTGATTCCGGGGCCGACGAGCAGTACTTC.

The chain has TRBV7-2 and TRBJ2-6; TRBD1 might be the D (5 bases). Germline assignment: CDR1 SGHTA and CDR2 FQGNSA. V gave up 6 bases and J gave up 2 bases, with 20 bases separating them. The CDR3 runs 18 residues. The CDR3 is CASSPPGFFGPGANVLTF. CDR3 DNA: TGTGCCAGCAGTCCACCAGGGTTTTTCGGGCCTGGGGCCAACGTCCTGACTTTC.

This chain joins TRBV5-1 and TRBJ2-1; 11 bases agree with TRBD2. CDR1 is SGHRS, CDR2 YFSETQ, per germline. The CDR3 is 15 residues long. Unmatched junction bases numbered 7, after V lost 5 bases and J lost 6 bases. Written as DNA, the CDR3 is TGCGCCAGCAGTTTAATAGCGGGAGGGACCAATGAGCAGTTCTTC. Translation gives CASSLIAGGTNEQFF.

This clonotype was seen a handful of times. CDR3: CASSPLTGTQYF. In DNA form, the CDR3 reads TGTGCCAGCAGCCCGTTGACGGGTACGCAGTATTTT. The chain combines TRBV7-6 with TRBJ2-3; D uncertain. The CDR3 contains 12 residues. V lost 5 bases and J 8 bases, leaving 11 bases between the germline ends. Germline CDR1 is SGHVS and CDR2 is FNYEAQ. The variable domain in full, completed from reference TRBV7-6 and TRBJ2-3, reads GAGVSQSPRYKVTKRGQDVALRCDPISGHVSLYWYRQALGQGPEFLTYFNYEAQQDKSGLPNDRFSAERPEGSISTLTIQRTEQRDSAMYRCASSPLTGTQYFGPGTRLTVL.

This clonotype showed up many times. CDR3 protein: CASSVGTGANQPQHF. CDR3 bases: TGTGCCAGCAGCGTAGGGACAGGGGCAAATCAGCCCCAGCATTTT. The chain employs TRBV9 and TRBJ1-5; 9 bases map to TRBD1. Germline CDR1 reads SGDLS; CDR2 reads YYNGEE. The CDR3 runs to 15 residues. Trimming took 0 bases from V and 4 from J; bases not matched to a gene: 2.

A single count supports this clonotype. A much larger clone differs from this one at a single base, so this may be a read error. This chain links TRBV29-1 with TRBJ2-7, with TRBD1 matching over 9 bases. Germline CDR1 and CDR2: SQVTM and ANQGSEA. This CDR3 region has 14 residues. The J segment lost 2 bases and the V segment lost 3 bases, leaving 5 bases of the junction unmatched. The CDR3 sequence: CSVERGQGTYEQYF. The CDR3 DNA is TGCAGCGTTGAGAGGGGACAGGGAACCTACGAGCAGTACTTC.

V is TRBV11-3 and J is TRBJ2-1, with a weak D call TRBD1 (5 bases). The V gene lost 4 bases and the J gene lost 8 bases, with 12 bases spanning the gap. Germline CDR1 SGHNT, CDR2 YENEEA. CDR3 length equals 13 residues. CDR3 DNA: TGTGCCAGCAGCTCCAGGGATTTCCATGAGCAGTTCTTC. This translates into CASSSRDFHEQFF.

This clonotype has just a few counts. The chain links TRBV20-1 to TRBJ2-2; TRBD2 agrees at 11 bases. The CDR3 extends over 18 amino acids. V shed 0 bases and J 4 bases; nucleotides not matched to a gene: 10. The germline gives CDR1 DFQATT, CDR2 SNEGSKA (reference sequence). As DNA, the CDR3 is TGCAGTGCTAGAGATGAAGCTAGCGGGGGGCCGGGCACCGGGGAGCTGTTTTTT. This encodes CSARDEASGGPGTGELFF.

The chain recombines TRBV18 with TRBJ2-1, with TRBD2 matching over 13 bases. The CDR3 runs 17 residues. CDR1 KGHSH and CDR2 LQKENI come from the germline V gene. The V segment lost 6 bases and the J segment 7 bases; nucleotides outside the gene matches: 12. The CDR3 nucleotides read TGTGCCAGCTCCCTTCAACGGACTAGCGGGAGTGGAAATGAGCAGTTCTTC. This translates into CASSLQRTSGSGNEQFF.

To note about this clonotype: The junction departs from germline at one end; a sequencing error may be responsible. This chain connects TRBV4-1 to TRBJ1-1; possibly TRBD1 for D (5 bases). The CDR3 extends over 13 amino acids. Germline V gene sequence: CDR1 MGHRA, CDR2 YSYEKL. CDR3: CASGQDRGLGAFF. CDR3 sequence (DNA): TGCGCCAGCGGCCAAGATCGGGGCTTGGGGGCTTTCTTT.